This paragraph reports one T cell receptor beta chain. Its antigen is not known. These data belong to a study of beta chain features in type 1 diabetes. General study results and limits: Across all four CD4+ subsets, people with type 1 diabetes showed modestly shorter TCRB CDR3s.

The isolated RNA, all of it, was reverse transcribed, so expressed TCRB transcripts were what got sequenced. TCRdb's table, derived via immunoSEQ multiplex PCR, lists solely in-frame clones and lacks some. In the table there are 300,000 to 350,000 clones, 13% of which are singletons. The CDR3 has 13 residues. The J segment lost 7 bases and the V segment lost 5 bases, leaving 7 bases of the junction unmatched. The germline gives CDR1 SQVTM, CDR2 ANQGSEA. The TCR originated in a woman aged 18-29 years with type 1 diabetes. The material sequenced was naive CD4+ T cells from blood. This rearrangement joins TRBV29-1 to TRBJ1-4, with 7 bases aligning to TRBD1. CDR3 DNA: TGCAGCGTTATCAGGGGGGACGGTGAAAAACTGTTTTTT. This gives the protein CSVIRGDGEKLFF.